This T cell receptor beta chain stems from a study of response to subunit inactivated influenza vaccine (dated by TCRdb to the late 2010s). With regard to the full study: Deep quantitative T cell receptor repertoire profiling was used in the study to track responses to a trivalent subunit inactivated influenza vaccine.

Libraries were prepared through RT-PCR. Data came from an Illumina HiSeq 2500. TCRdb cleaned the public reads at Q25 with fastp, built clones with MiXCR and kept in-frame beta chains. Rows are combined by CDR3 protein, so each entry shows the most common genes and DNA. The sample profile shows about 610,000 distinct CDR3 sequences; around 15% of them were found once. The top ten constitute 11% of the sample. Trimming takes 3 bases off V and 3 bases off J; junction bases not matched to a gene: 1. From the germline V gene, CDR1 is SQVTM and CDR2 is ANQGSEA. Its CDR3 holds 12 amino acids, cysteine through phenylalanine. Only CDR3 DNA remains: 36 bases, in frame from the first base. In regard to this clonotype: Its antigen has not been determined. Base qualities are missing; no much larger clone stands one base away.

What the research found in general, with its limitations: According to the authors, only a limited number of new T cells may be recruited by each seasonal influenza vaccination.

This chain is built from TRBV29-1 and TRBJ2-5, with 7 junctional bases fitting TRBD2. The sample here was PBMCs from blood, taken 11 to 12 days after vaccination. The TCR sequence derives from a man aged 50 to 59 who received an inactivated influenza vaccine. Donor details come from another sample of the same person, matched by shared clones. The DNA reads as follows: TGCAGCGTTGATGCGGGAGAAGAGACCCAGTACTTC. This yields the protein CSVDAGEETQYF.